These T cell receptor beta chains were read from a single sample in a study of T cell responses to AZD1222 COVID-19 vaccine. Produced via immunoSEQ multiplex PCR; TCRdb's table is partial and in-frame only. The table shows 90,000 to 100,000 clones, with roughly 86% occurring only once. Sequences were derived from peripheral blood, sampled 28 days after the second AZD1222 dose. The receptors stem from an adult who received the AZD1222 COVID-19 vaccine. Both conserved end residues are part of each CDR3. The D gene is left open where the match is weak.

TRBV28,-,TRBJ2-6,CASRRAGGSGANVLTF
TRBV6-4,-,TRBJ2-1,CASSDSTSAGNEQFF
TRBV4-1,-,TRBJ2-1,CASSQDGLGTLTYNEQFF
TRBV11-1,-,TRBJ2-7,CASSPQRDPGWYEQYF
TRBV10-2,TRBD1,TRBJ2-3,CASSWDRGYTQYF
TRBV5-1,-,TRBJ2-3,CASSLESGGTDTQYF
TRBV3-1/TRBV3-2,-,TRBJ2-1,CASSQVGFQPETNNEQFF
TRBV15,-,TRBJ1-3,CATSPRFSSGNTIYF
TRBV27,TRBD1,TRBJ1-2,CASSPGTANRYGYTF
TRBV30,-,TRBJ1-5,CAWKPGGNQPQHF
TRBV5-1,TRBD2,TRBJ2-1,CASSLGLAGGLGNEQFF
TRBV5-4,-,TRBJ2-5,CASSGSGVQETQYF
TRBV7-6,TRBD1,TRBJ1-5,CASSYRQGPGQPQHF
TRBV5-5,-,TRBJ1-2,CASSLSTEKVGYTF
TRBV13,-,TRBJ2-7,CASSRRGRSAYEQYF
TRBV30,TRBD1,TRBJ1-6,CAWRQGDLGSPLHF
TRBV6-5,TRBD1,TRBJ1-2,CASAQGDYGYTF
TRBV3-1/TRBV3-2,-,TRBJ2-3,CASSLILGATDTQYF
TRBV5-6,-,TRBJ1-2,CASSLALDNYGYTF
TRBV19,TRBD1,TRBJ1-4,CASSATGTADEKLFF
TRBV20-1,TRBD1,TRBJ1-4,CSASDRGLFNEKLFF
TRBV15,TRBD1,TRBJ1-2,CATRMDRTNYGYTF
TRBV3-1/TRBV3-2,-,TRBJ1-1,CASRDNQVMAFF
TRBV5-4,TRBD2,TRBJ2-1,CASTPMLVGRALGYNEQFF
TRBV5-1,-,TRBJ2-2,CASSPTRDEELFF
TRBV9,-,TRBJ2-7,CASSPHEGWSSYEQYF
TRBV18,-,TRBJ2-5,CASSRGTEETQYF
TRBV28,-,TRBJ2-3,CASGGSSDTQYF
TRBV6-5,TRBD1,TRBJ1-3,CASSRTGNSGNTIYF
TRBV18,TRBD1,TRBJ1-4,CASSPLEQGAFNEKLFF
TRBV6-6,-,TRBJ1-5,CASSYSGRSQPQHF
TRBV11-2,-,TRBJ1-2,CASSLGVAQGYGYTF
TRBV18,-,TRBJ1-1,CASSRILGAQIAEAFF
TRBV29-1,-,TRBJ1-2,CSVLRGDYGYTF
TRBV2,-,TRBJ1-1,CASRKGRTSFMNTEAFF
TRBV27,TRBD1,TRBJ1-1,CASSFLDRGQAFF
TRBV11-2,-,TRBJ2-5,CASSLSAAGQYF
TRBV29-1,TRBD1,TRBJ1-2,CSVDEGQGNYGYTF
TRBV6-5,-,TRBJ2-2,CASPASANTGELFF
TRBV30,TRBD1,TRBJ1-6,CAWSGTGSWRSPLHF
TRBV4-1,-,TRBJ2-3,CASSQVGQASTDTQYF
TRBV19,-,TRBJ1-1,CASSMWGMNTEAFF
TRBV11-2,TRBD1,TRBJ2-7,CASTTTGTGSYEQYF
TRBV18,TRBD2,TRBJ2-1,CASSPPELAGIYNEQFF
TRBV9,TRBD1,TRBJ1-2,CASSPGGLGGYTF
TRBV5-1,-,TRBJ2-3,CASSGWTLGDTQYF
TRBV5-6,-,TRBJ1-2,CASSWVGVANYGYTF
TRBV6-5,-,TRBJ1-4,CASKGQGFGKLFF
TRBV2,-,TRBJ2-5,CASSPLGTFEETQYF
TRBV11-2,-,TRBJ1-1,CASSLDWGAEAFF
TRBV19,TRBD2,TRBJ2-7,CASSKGLAGAGYEQYF
TRBV19,-,TRBJ1-2,CASLLSQGDGYTF
TRBV30,-,TRBJ1-3,CAWSVPARAGSGNTIYF
TRBV5-1,TRBD2,TRBJ2-7,CASSLSLAGSSYEQYF
TRBV5-5,TRBD2,TRBJ2-3,CASSLERERGYF